This TCR beta chain came from a study of T cell responses to AZD1222 COVID-19 vaccine. In its sample, this clone was seen a few times. Assay used: immunoSEQ multiplex PCR; TCRdb lists only in-frame clones, some missing. The data contain roughly 120,000 clones, approximately 86% of them singletons. The clonotype comes from an adult in good health. Sequenced material: peripheral blood, taken on day 0 of AZD1222 vaccination.

CDR3 amino acids: CASSLSQAGEQYF. In DNA, the CDR3 is TGTGCCAGCAGTTTATCCCAGGCCGGTGAGCAGTACTTC. The gene calls are TRBV27 and TRBJ2-7, with D unresolved. CDR3 length: 13 amino acids. The germline CDR1 and CDR2 sequences are MNHEY and SMNVEV (reference sequence). V lost 0 bases, J lost 7 bases, and 10 bases lay in between.